This passage covers 27 T cell receptor beta chains from one sample sequenced in a study of response to subunit inactivated influenza vaccine. From the RT-PCR reads, TCRdb called clonotypes with MiXCR, one entry per CDR3 protein. The table records a few hundred thousand distinct CDR3 sequences, about 11% of them present only once. The same data also went into a second study, on T cells expressing NK-cell markers. That publication notes: 5'RACE template switching with UMIs produced the TCR beta cDNA.

The specimen was PBMCs from blood, collected on the day of vaccination. These receptors all come from a man between 45 and 60 years old who received an inactivated influenza vaccine.

This clonotype was seen at least ten times. V usage is TRBV29-1 and J usage is TRBJ2-1; the match to TRBD2 covers 12 bases. The CDR3 has 16 amino acids. Trimming at V came to 4 bases and at J to 6 bases, leaving 10 bases not matched to a gene. From germline, CDR1 is SQVTM and CDR2 ANQGSEA. CDR3 residues: CSVGDLAGGTRNEQFF. As DNA, the CDR3 is TGCAGCGTTGGGGACCTAGCGGGAGGGACTCGCAATGAGCAGTTCTTC.

This chain links TRBV20-1 with TRBJ2-3; 10 bases map to TRBD2. Germline values: CDR1 DFQATT, CDR2 SNEGSKA (reference sequence). V lost 4 bases and J lost 4; bases outside the gene matches: 8. This CDR3 has 15 amino acids. The CDR3 DNA is TGCAGTGCTAAGGGGCTAGCGGGAGTCGCAGATACGCAGTATTTT. Amino acid sequence: CSAKGLAGVADTQYF.

This clonotype has a handful of counts. The chain is built from TRBV5-6 and TRBJ1-1; 7 nucleotides align to TRBD1. Germline V gene data show CDR1 as SGHDT and CDR2 as YYEEEE. The V segment lost 4 bases and the J segment 1 base; nucleotides outside the gene matches: 7. The CDR3 is 15 residues long. CDR3 residues: CASSRLDRTNTEAFF. The CDR3 nucleotides read TGTGCCAGCAGCCGTTTGGACAGGACGAACACTGAAGCTTTCTTT. Combining the CDR3 with reference TRBV5-6 and TRBJ1-1 gives the whole variable domain DAGVTQSPTHLIKTRGQQVTLRCSPKSGHDTVSWYQQALGQGPQFIFQYYEEEERQRGNFPDRFSGHQFPNYSSELNVNALLLGDSALYLCASSRLDRTNTEAFFGQGTRLTVV.

This clonotype was found many times. The chain links TRBV5-1 to TRBJ2-3; TRBD2 is a possible D gene (5 bases). CDR1 SGHRS and CDR2 YFSETQ come from the germline V gene. Trimming took off 3 bases at V and 0 bases at J, with 5 bases between the two ends. The CDR3 runs 13 residues. The CDR3 region has the DNA TGCGCCAGCAGCTGGGAGAGCACAGATACGCAGTATTTT. Amino acid sequence: CASSWESTDTQYF.

The chain is built from TRBV29-1 and TRBJ1-1; D is unclear. Trimming removed 4 bases from V and 4 bases from J, with 10 bases in between. This CDR3 is built from 12 residues. Per the germline V gene, CDR1 is SQVTM and CDR2 is ANQGSEA. CDR3 in DNA: TGCAGCGTTGTGACGGAAGGCACTGAAGCTTTCTTT. It codes for CSVVTEGTEAFF.

The sample holds a few counts of this clonotype. The chain carries TRBV5-1 and TRBJ2-1; 7 bases are a match to TRBD2. Germline CDR1 reads SGHRS; CDR2 reads YFSETQ. J gave up 2 bases and V 0 bases, and 5 bases lay outside the gene matches. CDR3 length: 16 amino acids. The DNA of the CDR3 is TGCGCCAGCAGCTTGGGGCCGGGACTACCCTACAATGAGCAGTTCTTC. Translating it yields CASSLGPGLPYNEQFF.

The rearrangement links TRBV19 to TRBJ1-1, with TRBD1 matching over 11 bases. J was trimmed by 5 bases and V by 7 bases; bases with no gene match: 6. The germline V gene has CDR1 LNHDA and CDR2 SQIVND (reference sequence). CDR3 length: 14 residues. The DNA of the CDR3 is TGTGCCAGTACCCCAGGGACAGGGGGAACTGAAGCTTTCTTT. Its translation is CASTPGTGGTEAFF. Complete variable domain (other parts from reference TRBV19 and TRBJ1-1): DGGITQSPKYLFRKEGQNVTLSCEQNLNHDAMYWYRQDPGQGLRLIYYSQIVNDFQKGDIAEGYSVSREKKESFPLTVTSAQKNPTAFYLCASTPGTGGTEAFFGQGTRLTVV.

CDR3 amino acids: CASSPIDRGRWDEQYF. The CDR3 region has the DNA TGTGCCAGCAGCCCCATCGACAGGGGGCGATGGGACGAGCAGTACTTC. The V gene is TRBV5-5, the J gene TRBJ2-7; TRBD1 matches at 10 bases. With 4 bases clipped from V and 5 bases from J, the junction kept 12 bases outside the gene matches. CDR1 and CDR2 from the germline V gene are SGHKS and YYEKEE (reference sequence). The length of the CDR3 is 16 residues.

The chain carries TRBV5-1 and TRBJ2-5; D gene uncertain. Germline loops: CDR1 SGHRS, CDR2 YFSETQ. Between the trimmed V and J ends, which lost 4 bases and 7 bases, there was a span of 14 bases. CDR3 length: 13 residues. This CDR3 reads CASSLDPQATQYF. CDR3 coding DNA: TGCGCCAGCAGCCTCGACCCCCAGGCGACCCAGTACTTC.

This clonotype came up a few times. CDR3 in DNA: TGTGCCAGCAGCCAAGACGTCAGGACAGGGCTGGGCGAGCAGTACTTC. Residues: CASSQDVRTGLGEQYF. The V and J genes are TRBV4-2 and TRBJ2-7, with 8 positions matching TRBD1. J gave up 6 bases and V 0 bases, and 10 bases lay outside the gene matches. Germline CDR1 is LGHNA and CDR2 is YNFKEQ. The CDR3 has 16 residues.

This clonotype has more than one count but fewer than ten. V and J are TRBV20-1 and TRBJ2-2, with 9 bases identical to TRBD2. Germline V gene data show CDR1 as DFQATT and CDR2 as SNEGSKA (reference sequence). This CDR3 is built from 15 residues. Trimming took 5 bases from V and 1 from J; bases not matched to a gene: 5. The CDR3 sequence: CSAPASGVNTGELFF. As DNA, the CDR3 is TGCAGTGCTCCTGCTAGCGGGGTGAACACCGGGGAGCTGTTTTTT.

This clonotype was picked up a small number of times. The V gene is TRBV15, the J gene TRBJ1-3; D is ambiguous. Germline V CDR1 and CDR2: LNHNV, YYDKDF (reference sequence). This CDR3 is built from 13 residues. V gave up 0 bases and J gave up 4 bases, with 4 bases separating them. Here the CDR3 reads CATSRDEGNTIYF. The CDR3 nucleotides read TGTGCCACCAGCAGAGATGAGGGAAACACCATATATTTT. The entire variable domain, with the rest obtained from reference TRBV15 and TRBJ1-3, is as follows: DAMVIQNPRYQVTQFGKPVTLSCSQTLNHNVMYWYQQKSSQAPKLLFHYYDKDFNNEADTPDNFQSRRPNTSFCFLDIRSPGLGDTAMYLCATSRDEGNTIYFGEGSWLTVV.

The V gene is TRBV6-2 or TRBV6-3, the J gene TRBJ2-1; D might be TRBD1 (6 bases). The CDR3 runs to 16 residues. Germline loops: CDR1 MNHEY, CDR2 SVGEGT. The V and J ends lost 2 bases and 2 bases respectively, with 13 bases between them. CDR3 region: CASSYTGTVPYNEQFF. The CDR3 nucleotides read TGTGCCAGCAGTTACACAGGGACGGTTCCCTACAATGAGCAGTTCTTC.

This clonotype was found many times. The rearrangement links TRBV28 to TRBJ1-3, with no clear D. The ends were cut back, 3 bases at V and 2 bases at J, with 8 bases in the middle. The CDR3 consists of 14 residues. Germline V gene data show CDR1 as MDHEN and CDR2 as SYDVKM. The DNA of the CDR3 is TGTGCCAGCAGTTTTTTGGGGACTGGAAACACCATATATTTT. This encodes CASSFLGTGNTIYF.

The chain carries TRBV20-1 and TRBJ2-3; 9 bases line up with TRBD2. CDR1 is DFQATT, CDR2 SNEGSKA, per germline (reference sequence). With 0 bases clipped from V and 4 bases from J, the junction kept 5 bases outside the gene matches. This CDR3 is 15 amino acids long. CDR3 amino acids: CSARDWVAGADTQYF. DNA for the CDR3: TGCAGTGCTAGAGATTGGGTAGCGGGGGCAGATACGCAGTATTTT.

This clonotype was detected many times. This sequence joins TRBV7-2 and TRBJ2-7, with no clear D. Trimming left V 1 base short and J 5 bases short, with 6 bases between. Germline CDR1 SGHTA, CDR2 FQGNSA. The CDR3 spans 12 residues. This CDR3 is CASSLVKHEQYF. CDR3 sequence (DNA): TGTGCCAGCAGCTTAGTCAAGCACGAGCAGTACTTC. Full variable domain (outside the CDR3, taken from reference TRBV7-2 and TRBJ2-7): GAGVSQSPSNKVTEKGKDVELRCDPISGHTALYWYRQSLGQGLEFLIYFQGNSAPDKSGLPSDRFSAERTGGSVSTLTIQRTQQEDSAVYLCASSLVKHEQYFGPGTRLTVT.

This clonotype was seen repeatedly, ten times or more. The V call is TRBV12-3 or TRBV12-4, the J call TRBJ2-2; D remains ambiguous. The germline V and J ends were trimmed by 1 base and 4 bases, with 13 bases remaining between them. This CDR3 region has 16 residues. CDR3 nucleotide sequence: TGTGCCAGCAGTTTAGGATTGGCTGCCGTCACCGGGGAGCTGTTTTTT. Residues: CASSLGLAAVTGELFF.

The chain joins TRBV18 to TRBJ2-1; D might be TRBD2 (5 bases). The germline gives CDR1 KGHSH, CDR2 LQKENI. Trimming left V 4 bases short and J 6 bases short, with 28 bases between. This CDR3 comprises 19 residues. The CDR3 is CASSLNYPVDADRGNEQFF. The CDR3 bases are TGTGCCAGCTCACTAAACTACCCCGTAGACGCCGACCGGGGCAATGAGCAGTTCTTC.

This clonotype has just a few counts. This rearrangement joins TRBV29-1 to TRBJ2-3; TRBD2 matches at 7 bases. The germline gives CDR1 SQVTM, CDR2 ANQGSEA. The J segment lost 0 bases and the V segment lost 5 bases, leaving 2 bases of the junction unmatched. The CDR3 is 13 residues long. CDR3 in amino acids: CSVLRGSTDTQYF. CDR3 sequence (DNA): TGCAGCGTTCTGCGGGGGAGCACAGATACGCAGTATTTT.

The rearrangement joins TRBV7-9 to TRBJ2-4; possible D gene TRBD2, 7 bases. Trimming cost V 10 bases and J 6 bases, with 16 bases left between them. This CDR3 has 13 residues. Germline loops: CDR1 SEHNR, CDR2 FQNEAQ (reference sequence). CDR3 sequence: CATDRGGPNIQYF. CDR3 DNA: TGTGCCACCGATAGGGGGGGACCAAACATTCAGTACTTC.

The rearrangement joins TRBV11-2 to TRBJ2-1; TRBD1 agrees at 9 bases. The CDR3 covers 15 residues. Germline trimming cut 7 bases from V and 6 bases from J; bases unmatched to any gene: 10. Germline values: CDR1 SGHAT, CDR2 FQNNGV. The CDR3 sequence is CASKRLKTGGNEQFF. The CDR3 DNA reads TGTGCCAGCAAAAGGTTGAAGACAGGGGGCAATGAGCAGTTCTTC.

The genes are TRBV11-2 and TRBJ1-3; D might be TRBD1 (5 bases). The CDR3 is 15 amino acids. Germline CDR1 is SGHAT and CDR2 is FQNNGV. Trimming shortened V by 5 bases and J by 3 bases, and 14 bases separated the two germline ends. The DNA for the CDR3 is TGTGCCAGCAGCGTCCTTTTCGGGGGTGGAAACACCATATATTTT. This gives the protein CASSVLFGGGNTIYF.

The CDR3 loop reads CASTHRSGIGEQYF. In DNA, the CDR3 is TGTGCCAGCACTCACCGCTCGGGGATCGGCGAGCAGTACTTC. The chain is built from TRBV6-1 and TRBJ2-7, with TRBD2 as a possible D gene (5 bases). Germline CDR1 reads MNHNS; CDR2 reads SASEGT. The CDR3 runs 14 residues. V was clipped by 7 bases and J by 6 bases, with 19 bases between them.

The chain uses TRBV3-1 and TRBJ2-2, with D possibly matching TRBD1 (5 bases). The V end was cut by 5 bases, the J end by 3 bases, with 13 bases between. This CDR3 has 15 amino acids. The germline V gene has CDR1 LGHDT and CDR2 YNNKEL (reference sequence). The CDR3 here is CASSKLRQYTGELFF. CDR3 bases: TGTGCCAGCAGCAAGTTACGACAGTACACCGGGGAGCTGTTTTTT.

Only a few counts were recorded for this clonotype. V usage is TRBV7-9 and J usage is TRBJ2-7; 12 bases agree with TRBD2. V shed 5 bases, J shed 1 base, and the junction held 9 bases outside the gene matches. Germline V lookup: CDR1 SEHNR, CDR2 FQNEAQ (reference sequence). The CDR3 length is 17 residues. This CDR3 reads CASSPVVGTSGSYEQYF. CDR3 bases: TGTGCCAGCAGCCCCGTCGTAGGGACTAGCGGGTCCTACGAGCAGTACTTC.

This clonotype was seen at least ten times. V and J are TRBV30 and TRBJ1-4; 7 bases are a match to TRBD1. The CDR3 extends over 14 amino acids. Per germline, CDR1 GTSNPN and CDR2 SVGIG (reference sequence). V shed 1 base, J shed 4 bases, and the junction held 3 bases outside the gene matches. CDR3 nucleotides: TGTGCCTGGAGTGGGGGACAGTTTAATGAAAAACTGTTTTTT. Its protein product is CAWSGGQFNEKLFF.

This clonotype has just a few counts. The chain combines TRBV11-2 with TRBJ2-1; 7 bases align to TRBD2. This CDR3 spans 16 amino acids. Germline lookup yields CDR1 SGHAT and CDR2 FQNNGV. V shed 6 bases, J shed 0 bases, and the junction held 8 bases outside the gene matches. The CDR3: CASRGGTLSSYNEQFF. In DNA form, the CDR3 reads TGTGCCAGCAGGGGGGGGACTTTGAGCTCCTACAATGAGCAGTTCTTC.